This T cell receptor (beta chain) was recovered during a study of blood T cell repertoires in COVID-19. Overall study context: Some COVID-19 samples were acute and others convalescent; all came from the United States, Italy and Spain. Sample material is recorded as cDNA or gDNA derived from T cells, B-cell-depleted T cells, or PBMCs.

The germline gives CDR1 MNHNY, CDR2 SVGAGI (reference sequence). Trimming cost V 7 bases and J 1 base, with 13 bases left between them. This CDR3 region has 14 residues. In the original workflow: Estimated nucleated cell counts came from reference gene primer amplification. Assay used: immunoSEQ multiplex PCR; TCRdb lists only in-frame clones, some missing. V and J calls and clone size follow that table, whereas D and trimming were derived from the DNA. The sample has 70,000 to 100,000 clones; around 82% are singletons. The sequenced sample consisted of peripheral blood. This chain uses TRBV6-6 with TRBJ1-1, with D hard to call. The sequence was obtained from a middle-aged man with active or convalescent COVID-19. The CDR3 nucleotides read TGTGCCAGCATTGCCGACAACCCGAACACTGAAGCTTTCTTT. Its translation: CASIADNPNTEAFF.